The next 15 T cell receptor beta chains were all read from a single sample in a study of T-cell reconstitution after alpha-beta-depleted transplantation in children. During its preparation, the TCRbeta library received unique molecular identifiers. MiXCR was run by TCRdb on the PCR reads, yielding one entry per CDR3 protein. The repertoire holds about 580,000 distinct CDR3 sequences, with more than 20% as singletons. Material: PBMCs, mostly from graft donor cells, obtained 360 days after TCRalphabeta/CD19-depleted stem cell transplant. These receptors were collected from a boy under two years old who had a stem cell transplant for acute myeloid leukemia, so the T cells may come from the graft donor.

The V gene is TRBV20-1, the J gene TRBJ1-2; D ambiguous. Trimming pared 0 bases from V and 4 bases from J, leaving 15 bases between. The germline V gene encodes CDR1 DFQATT and CDR2 SNEGSKA (reference sequence). CDR3 size: 15 residues. This CDR3 reads CSAREHSDILYGYTF. CDR3 nucleotides: TGCAGTGCTAGAGAGCACTCCGACATACTCTATGGCTACACCTTC.

This clonotype was detected only once. The V and J genes are TRBV4-3 and TRBJ1-2, with D tentatively TRBD1 (5 bases). Between the trimmed V and J ends, which lost 4 bases and 2 bases, there was a span of 14 bases. The germline V gene encodes CDR1 LGHNA and CDR2 YSLEER. CDR3 length: 15 residues. DNA for the CDR3: TGCGCCAGCAGCCCCTCTACCGGGGCCAACTATGGCTACACCTTC. It encodes CASSPSTGANYGYTF.

In its sample, this clonotype was seen many times. The chain links TRBV29-1 to TRBJ2-7; TRBD1 agrees at 7 bases. The CDR3 runs 14 residues. Looked up from germline, CDR1 is SQVTM and CDR2 is ANQGSEA. The V gene end was trimmed by 1 base and the J gene end by 6 bases; junction bases not matched to a gene: 9. The CDR3 region is CSVEAPRTGGEQYF. CDR3 bases: TGCAGCGTTGAAGCCCCCAGGACAGGCGGCGAGCAGTACTTC.

This clonotype appeared a few times. The chain recombines TRBV24-1 with TRBJ2-5; D may match TRBD1 or TRBD2 (6 bases each). This CDR3 is 15 amino acids long. Trimming removed 5 bases at V and 2 bases at J, with 14 bases between. In germline, CDR1 is KGHDR, CDR2 SFDVKD. The CDR3 protein is CATSGGGHLQETQYF. The DNA for the CDR3 is TGTGCCACCAGTGGTGGGGGGCACCTACAAGAGACCCAGTACTTC.

The genes are TRBV6-1 and TRBJ1-5; tentatively, D is TRBD1 (6 bases). The CDR3 contains 18 residues. Between the trimmed V and J ends, which lost 7 bases and 4 bases, there was a span of 26 bases. From germline, CDR1 is MNHNS and CDR2 SASEGT. CDR3 protein: CASKEGPGQPRRNQPQHF. In DNA form, the CDR3 reads TGTGCCAGCAAAGAGGGCCCCGGACAGCCGCGCAGGAATCAGCCCCAGCATTTT.

This clonotype has a handful of counts. The genes are TRBV4-1 and TRBJ2-3; 9 nucleotides line up with TRBD1. The CDR3 is 16 residues long. J lost 4 bases, V lost 0 bases, and 5 bases had no gene match. Per the germline V gene, CDR1 is MGHRA and CDR2 is YSYEKL. CDR3 nucleotides: TGCGCCAGCAGCCAAGATGGTGACAGGGGGTCAGATACGCAGTATTTT. This encodes CASSQDGDRGSDTQYF.

This clonotype was recorded at least ten times. The chain is built from TRBV7-2 and TRBJ2-1; D remains ambiguous. The V gene lost 2 bases and the J gene lost 4 bases, with 18 bases spanning the gap. The CDR3 has 17 amino acids. Looked up from germline, CDR1 is SGHTA and CDR2 is FQGNSA. Here the CDR3 reads CASSLRPGRIRYNEQFF. The CDR3, as DNA: TGTGCCAGCAGCTTACGTCCCGGCAGGATAAGATACAATGAGCAGTTCTTC.

This clonotype was recorded at least ten times. The chain is built from TRBV9 and TRBJ2-2; D possibly corresponds to TRBD2 (6 bases). CDR3 length: 13 amino acids. The V end was cut by 8 bases, the J end by 6 bases, with 14 bases between. CDR1 and CDR2 from the germline V gene are SGDLS and YYNGEE. The DNA of the CDR3 is TGTGCCAGGCACATCAGGGAGGCCGGGGAGCTGTTTTTT. Its protein product is CARHIREAGELFF.

This clonotype occurred a few times. The V call is TRBV28, the J call TRBJ1-5; 7 bases agree with TRBD1. J was trimmed by 4 bases and V by 2 bases; bases with no gene match: 8. The CDR3 has 16 residues. Germline CDR1 MDHEN, CDR2 SYDVKM. CDR3 in DNA: TGTGCCAGCAGTTTACCAATGGGACAGCTTAATCAGCCCCAGCATTTT. Protein: CASSLPMGQLNQPQHF.

This clonotype was counted between two and nine times. For the CDR3, the DNA is TGTGCCAGCAGTCAATTAACAACAGGGCCGTGGGGTACGCAGTATTTT. Translation: CASSQLTTGPWGTQYF. The V and J genes are TRBV13 and TRBJ2-3; TRBD1 is a possible D gene (6 bases). This CDR3 is 16 amino acids long. Per the germline V gene, CDR1 is PRHDT and CDR2 is FYEKMQ (reference sequence). V gave up 6 bases and J gave up 8 bases, with 24 bases separating them.

Ten or more counts support this clonotype. The rearrangement joins TRBV6-6 to TRBJ1-2; D unresolved. The germline gives CDR1 MNHNY, CDR2 SVGAGI (reference sequence). The CDR3 is 11 residues long. The V end was cut by 3 bases, the J end by 7 bases, with 6 bases between. The CDR3 spells CASSYMSGYTF. CDR3 DNA: TGTGCCAGCAGTTATATGAGTGGCTACACCTTC.

The chain employs TRBV27 and TRBJ2-1; D unresolved. CDR1 and CDR2 (germline): MNHEY, SMNVEV (reference sequence). Trimming stripped 6 bases from V and 6 bases from J, with 21 bases between. This CDR3 has 16 amino acids. CDR3: CASSPLLVLGSNEQFF. The DNA for the CDR3 is TGTGCCAGCAGCCCATTACTTGTGTTGGGTAGCAATGAGCAGTTCTTC.

The rearrangement links TRBV12-3 or TRBV12-4 to TRBJ2-5; 12 nucleotides line up with TRBD2. Trimming at V came to 5 bases and at J to 7 bases, leaving 8 bases not matched to a gene. This CDR3 spans 15 amino acids. CDR3 protein: CASSGGLAGGRTQYF. The CDR3, as DNA: TGTGCCAGCAGTGGGGGACTAGCGGGTGGAAGGACCCAGTACTTC.

The V gene is TRBV12-3 or TRBV12-4, the J gene TRBJ1-5; the match to TRBD1 covers 8 bases. J lost 5 bases, V lost 7 bases, and 13 bases had no gene match. This CDR3 is built from 16 residues. CDR3 amino acids: CASKFQGAQAYQPQHF. CDR3 in DNA: TGTGCCAGCAAGTTTCAGGGGGCGCAGGCCTATCAGCCCCAGCATTTT.

This clonotype was seen a handful of times. V is TRBV18 and J is TRBJ2-2; D tentatively reads TRBD1 or TRBD2 (5 bases each). V lost 2 bases and J lost 4, with 8 bases in between. The CDR3 consists of 14 residues. Germline V gives CDR1 KGHSH, CDR2 LQKENI. CDR3 DNA: TGTGCCAGCTCACCAAGTGGGGGCACCGGGGAGCTGTTTTTT. Protein sequence: CASSPSGGTGELFF.